This entry features one T cell receptor beta chain sequence. Its antigen is currently not known. The record has no base qualities; no much larger clone is one base away. The entry originates in a study of blood T cells in healthy people across ages (dated by TCRdb to 2014 to 2015). Regarding the research as a whole: In model experiments, roughly one uniquely barcoded TCR beta cDNA molecule per two T cells was captured by template switching. The study measured age-related changes in TCR beta repertoire diversity using deep sequencing normalized with unique cDNA molecular identifiers. Donors of different ages were randomly distributed across sequencing lanes to avoid experimental bias. The donors were divided into four age groups: young (average approximately 16 years), middle-aged (about 40), aged (under 70) and long-lived (about 84). Using the same blood draw, the study looked at two additional independent replicas of 1 million unique cDNA reads for two donors, one aged 18 to 30 and the other aged 80 or older. What the work shows at the level of the full study, not this receptor alone: Because profiling used bulk unsorted PBMCs, naive and antigen-experienced compartments could not be compared conclusively. There was a strong correlation between observed TCR beta diversity and the percentage of naive T cells measured by flow cytometry. Compared with the aged group, the long-lived group had more naive CD4+ T cells, fewer expanded clones and increased TCR diversity, suggesting age selection. Estimates of total diversity from one million sequenced T cells were regarded as lower bounds and underestimates. Observed TCR beta diversity per million T cells fell roughly linearly with age, and a significant reduction was already apparent by age approximately 40. Because the CMV infection status of the donors was unknown, age-related changes in expanded clonotypes may potentially have been confounded.

Library prep was done by 5' RACE. A second PCR of roughly 7 to 11 cycles was performed with a sample-barcoded 5' primer and a J-beta primer mix. A unique molecular identifier was introduced onto each TCR beta cDNA molecule by a template-switch 5' adaptor carrying 12 random nucleotides. Each sample yielded at least 3 million CDR3-containing paired-end reads. The Mint cDNA synthesis kit, primed by a TRBC-specific oligonucleotide, was used to synthesize first-strand cDNA from all RNA. Following uracil-DNA glycosylase treatment, a first 18-cycle PCR with universal primers M1SS and BC2_uni_R was performed on all cDNA. On the study's bioinformatics: For normalization, 1 million high-quality reads were randomly selected from each sample, with every read carrying a distinct molecular identifier. Reads with shared molecular identifiers were discarded instead of being binned into consensus sequences. MiTCR, run with a Q25 quality threshold and the strictest error-elimination algorithm, handled CDR3 identification, clonotype clustering and error correction. A nonparametric unseen species model with Euler transformation was used to estimate a lower bound on total TCR beta diversity. TCRdb took the public reads, trimmed them with fastp at Q25, ran MiXCR for clone calling and kept in-frame beta chains. Rows merge per CDR3 protein into single entries with the most common DNA and genes. Clone size and V and J calls follow TCRdb, not the original study. Here the sample has around 1,800,000 distinct CDR3 sequences; 39% occur a single time. Of the sample, approximately 22% is held by the ten largest clones.

The germline V gene yields MNHEY for CDR1 and SVGEGT for CDR2. Germline trimming amounts to 6 bases on V and 5 bases on J, with 11 as the count of junction bases outside the gene matches. The CDR3 holds 15 amino acids from the cysteine to the phenylalanine. Of the read, only the CDR3 DNA is kept; its 45 bases are in frame from base 1. Donors were a few dozen systemically healthy Caucasian individuals from Russia aged about 6 to 100 years. Around 10 milliliters of peripheral blood were collected from each donor into EDTA-treated Vacutainer tubes. Ficoll-Paque density-gradient centrifugation was used to isolate PBMCs, with at least 7 million per sample. Trizol reagent was used to extract total RNA from the PBMCs, yielding at least 5.5 micrograms per sample. The percentages of naive CD45RAhigh/CD27high T cells were determined by flow cytometry on a PBMC aliquot from every donor.

The sequence joins TRBV6-2 or TRBV6-3 to TRBJ1-2; the junction holds 8 bases that match TRBD1. The sample comprised blood. This receptor was taken from a human donor in good health. The bases are TGTGCCAGCAGCTCCTTGACCGACAGGGGTTATGGCTACACCTTC. The resulting protein is CASSSLTDRGYGYTF.